The text below deals with one T cell receptor beta chain. From germline, CDR1 is SGHKS and CDR2 YYEKEE (reference sequence). The CDR3 has 15 amino acids. This sample was taken from a study of CXCR3-negative and CXCR3-positive naive CD8 T cells. Preparation of TRB cDNA libraries relied on 5' RACE carrying UMI labels. Each CDR3 protein gets one entry in TCRdb, which reprocessed the 5' RACE reads and gives no DNA. The ten top clones account for less than 0.3%, within a sample of 100,000 to 150,000 distinct CDR3 sequences. This clonotype was obtained from a human donor in good health. Some clones in this sample may be carry-over from other donors' samples. The chain has TRBV5-5 and TRBJ2-7; TCRdb's D gene call, TRBD1, goes unchecked for lack of DNA. The sequenced material came from naive CXCR3- CD8+ T cells from blood. Sample subset: CD45RO-CCR7+CD27+CD95- naive CD8+ T cells lacking CXCR3 (TNR3-). CDR3 region: CASSFGDPLHYEQYF.